What follows are 22 T cell receptor beta chains derived from one specimen sequenced in a study of blood T cell repertoires in COVID-19. The method was immunoSEQ multiplex PCR; TCRdb's version includes in-frame clones alone and lacks a portion of them. Among some 170,000 clones listed, around 90% were seen once. Source material: peripheral blood. The receptor source for this set is a woman between 50 and 59 years old with acute or convalescent COVID-19.

The CDR3 spells CSVQQVPLGYTF. The CDR3 nucleotides read TGCAGCGTGCAACAGGTACCTCTGGGCTACACCTTC. The chain recombines TRBV29-1 with TRBJ1-2; TRBD1 might be the D (5 bases). Germline lookup yields CDR1 SQVTM and CDR2 ANQGSEA. V lost 6 bases to trimming and J lost 8 bases, with 16 bases between them. The CDR3 is 12 residues long.

J is TRBJ1-2 and V is TRBV29-1, with TRBD1 matching 8 bases. Germline trimming cut 5 bases from V and 4 bases from J; bases unmatched to any gene: 6. Germline V lookup: CDR1 SQVTM, CDR2 ANQGSEA. The CDR3 contains 13 residues. As DNA, the CDR3 is TGCAGCGTTCAGGGACAGGACACCTATGGCTACACCTTC. Translating it yields CSVQGQDTYGYTF.

The V and J genes are TRBV12-5 and TRBJ1-6, with D perhaps TRBD1 (6 bases). The length of the CDR3 is 13 residues. V lost 4 bases, J lost 7 bases, and 8 bases lay in between. Germline V gene lookup returns CDR1 LGHNT and CDR2 FRNRAP. The CDR3 sequence is CASGWDTNSPLHF. CDR3 DNA sequence: TGTGCTAGTGGTTGGGACACCAATTCACCCCTCCACTTT.

This clone was seen a single time. V is TRBV27 and J is TRBJ1-1, with no clear D. The CDR3 is 13 amino acids. V was clipped by 0 bases and J by 3 bases, with 5 bases between them. Per the germline V gene, CDR1 is MNHEY and CDR2 is SMNVEV (reference sequence). CDR3 nucleotide sequence: TGTGCCAGCAGTTTATCCGGGTACACTGAAGCTTTCTTT. Its protein product is CASSLSGYTEAFF.

The chain combines TRBV30 with TRBJ1-4; no clear D. Per the germline V gene, CDR1 is GTSNPN and CDR2 is SVGIG (reference sequence). V was clipped by 1 base and J by 5 bases, with 5 bases between them. CDR3 size: 12 residues. CDR3 sequence: CAWSGRNEKLFF. The CDR3 DNA is TGTGCCTGGAGTGGGCGGAATGAAAAACTGTTTTTT. Complete variable domain (other parts from reference TRBV30 and TRBJ1-4): SQTIHQWPATLVQPVGSPLSLECTVEGTSNPNLYWYRQAAGRGLQLLFYSVGIGQISSEVPQNLSASRPQDRQFILSSKKLLLSDSGFYLCAWSGRNEKLFFGSGTQLSVL.

This rearrangement joins TRBV9 to TRBJ2-7, with 8 bases lining up with TRBD1. This CDR3 has 19 amino acids. Per the germline V gene, CDR1 is SGDLS and CDR2 is YYNGEE. Losses at the gene ends were 4 bases for V and 3 bases for J; bases not matched to a gene: 21. CDR3 bases: TGTGCCAGCAGCTCGAGGCGGACAGGGCAGTTGGTGATAAACTACGAGCAGTACTTC. It yields the protein CASSSRRTGQLVINYEQYF.

The chain has TRBV12-1 and TRBJ2-6; TRBD2 is the table's D call and was not checked against the DNA. TRBV12-1 is a pseudogene locus. The CDR3 has 22 residues. The CDR3 bases are TGTGCCAGCAGCTTTCAATCTAGCGGGACCCTTATTGTTCTCTCTGGGGCCAACGTCCTGACTTTC. This encodes CASSFQSSGTLIVLSGANVLTF.

V is TRBV7-2 and J is TRBJ2-3; 12 nucleotides agree with TRBD2. CDR1 is SGHTA and CDR2 is FQGNSA in the germline V gene. J was trimmed by 5 bases and V by 5 bases; bases with no gene match: 8. The CDR3 totals 16 residues. The CDR3 DNA reads TGTGCCAGCAGCACACAACTAGCGGGAGGTTTAGATACGCAGTATTTT. It specifies CASSTQLAGGLDTQYF.

The chain combines TRBV30 with TRBJ2-7; the D gene is possibly TRBD2 (5 bases). CDR3 length equals 14 residues. CDR1 is GTSNPN, CDR2 SVGIG, per germline (reference sequence). The V and J ends lost 0 bases and 0 bases respectively, with 9 bases between them. The CDR3 DNA reads TGTGCCTGGAGTGTAGGACTTTACTCCTACGAGCAGTACTTC. This encodes CAWSVGLYSYEQYF.

This clone occurred once. The chain recombines TRBV5-8 with TRBJ2-3; D might be TRBD2 (6 bases). Trimming pared 6 bases from V and 2 bases from J, leaving 19 bases between. This CDR3 spans 16 amino acids. Germline CDR1 is SGHTS and CDR2 is YDEGEE. CDR3 residues: CASTTGVARYTDTQYF. The CDR3 region has the DNA TGTGCCAGCACCACGGGGGTGGCTAGGTACACAGATACGCAGTATTTT. Full variable domain (rest looked up from reference TRBV5-8 and TRBJ2-3): EAGVTQSPTHLIKTRGQQATLRCSPISGHTSVYWYQQALGLGLQFLLWYDEGEERNRGNFPPRFSGRQFPNYSSELNVNALELEDSALYLCASTTGVARYTDTQYFGPGTRLTVL.

The rearrangement uses TRBV4-1 and TRBJ2-7; TRBD1 matches 9 bases. Germline assignment: CDR1 MGHRA and CDR2 YSYEKL. This CDR3 has 15 amino acids. With 4 bases clipped from V and 2 bases from J, the junction kept 6 bases outside the gene matches. The CDR3 DNA follows: TGCGCCAGCAGCCGGGACAGGGCCCCTCCCTACGAGCAGTACTTC. This translates into CASSRDRAPPYEQYF.

For this clone: This sample includes further DNA sequences coding for the same CDR3. The gene calls are TRBV28 and TRBJ1-2; D is possibly TRBD1 (5 bases). The CDR3 contains 11 residues. CDR1 and CDR2 (germline): MDHEN, SYDVKM. Trimming removed 6 bases at V and 5 bases at J, with 7 bases between. CDR3 sequence (DNA): TGTGCCAGCAGGGGGGGTTATGGCTACACCTTC. Its translation is CASRGGYGYTF.

In this sample, this clone turned up once. The genes are TRBV25-1 and TRBJ1-1, with D possibly matching TRBD1 (6 bases). The germline CDR1 and CDR2 sequences are MGHDK and SYGVNS. Trimming took 2 bases from V and 10 from J, leaving 11 bases between them. The CDR3 runs to 12 residues. The CDR3 protein is CASSEGRGGAFF. For the CDR3, the DNA is TGTGCCAGCAGTGAAGGAAGGGGGGGAGCTTTCTTT.

V and J are TRBV7-9 and TRBJ2-1, with 10 bases aligning to TRBD2. The CDR3 runs to 17 residues. With V trimmed by 7 bases and J by 2 bases, 11 bases remained unmatched. Germline V gene data show CDR1 as SEHNR and CDR2 as FQNEAQ (reference sequence). The CDR3 is CASTPPASGSTYNEQFF. The CDR3 DNA reads TGTGCCAGCACCCCACCCGCTAGCGGGAGTACCTACAATGAGCAGTTCTTC.

The chain employs TRBV5-4 and TRBJ2-5; D might be TRBD2 (6 bases). Trimming left V 1 base short and J 4 bases short, with 8 bases between. The CDR3 has 13 amino acids. Germline V gene sequence: CDR1 SGHNT, CDR2 YYREEE (reference sequence). The CDR3 DNA sequence: TGTGCCAGCAGCTTGAGGAGGGGAGAGACCCAGTACTTC. This encodes CASSLRRGETQYF.

This clone was seen a single time. The CDR3 coding sequence is TGCGCCAGCAGCATCGCCGGCGTTAGGGCAGGGGGAAACACCATATATTTT. This translates into CASSIAGVRAGGNTIYF. The chain uses TRBV5-1 and TRBJ1-3; D might be TRBD1 (5 bases). The germline gives CDR1 SGHRS, CDR2 YFSETQ. Trimming removed 4 bases at V and 4 bases at J, with 21 bases between. The CDR3 has 17 residues.

The chain employs TRBV19 and TRBJ1-5; TRBD1 matches at 8 bases. Losses at the gene ends were 7 bases for V and 0 bases for J; bases not matched to a gene: 14. The CDR3 extends over 18 amino acids. Germline assignment: CDR1 LNHDA and CDR2 SQIVND (reference sequence). The CDR3 DNA follows: TGTGCCAGTACCATAAAGCGACAGGGGTCTTATAGCAATCAGCCCCAGCATTTT. It yields the protein CASTIKRQGSYSNQPQHF.

This clone was observed many times. V and J are TRBV19 and TRBJ1-5; no reliable D call. The germline V and J ends were trimmed by 2 bases and 6 bases, with 8 bases remaining between them. This CDR3 is built from 13 residues. In germline, CDR1 is LNHDA, CDR2 SQIVND (reference sequence). The CDR3 DNA reads TGTGCCAGTAGTATACAACGGGGTCAGCCCCAGCATTTT. Translating it yields CASSIQRGQPQHF. The full variable domain, in which reference TRBV19 and TRBJ1-5 provide the parts outside the CDR3, is DGGITQSPKYLFRKEGQNVTLSCEQNLNHDAMYWYRQDPGQGLRLIYYSQIVNDFQKGDIAEGYSVSREKKESFPLTVTSAQKNPTAFYLCASSIQRGQPQHFGDGTRLSIL.

The chain recombines TRBV18 with TRBJ1-1; D gene ambiguous. Germline lookup yields CDR1 KGHSH and CDR2 LQKENI. Trimming removed 6 bases from V and 1 base from J, with 15 bases in between. The CDR3 is 15 residues long. The CDR3: CASSPDKVRNTEAFF. The DNA for the CDR3 is TGTGCCAGCTCCCCCGACAAGGTTAGGAACACTGAAGCTTTCTTT. The variable domain in full, with the rest retrieved from reference TRBV18 and TRBJ1-1, is NAGVMQNPRHLVRRRGQEARLRCSPMKGHSHVYWYRQLPEEGLKFMVYLQKENIIDESGMPKERFSAEFPKEGPSILRIQQVVRGDSAAYFCASSPDKVRNTEAFFGQGTRLTVV.

V is TRBV30 and J is TRBJ1-1; the match to TRBD1 covers 7 bases. The length of the CDR3 is 13 residues. Germline V gene data show CDR1 as GTSNPN and CDR2 as SVGIG (reference sequence). V was pared by 4 bases and J by 1 base, with 3 bases of the junction left unmatched. Here the CDR3 reads CAWTDRPNTEAFF. The CDR3 DNA sequence: TGTGCCTGGACGGACAGGCCGAACACTGAAGCTTTCTTT.

This chain uses TRBV4-3 with TRBJ1-1, with D unresolved. The germline V gene has CDR1 LGHNA and CDR2 YSLEER. The CDR3 length is 13 residues. Trimming removed 0 bases at V and 13 bases at J, with 15 bases between. CDR3 DNA: TGCGCCAGCAGCCAAGATGTGGGAGTCAACGGTTTCTTT. Amino acids: CASSQDVGVNGFF.

The chain couples TRBV4-1 to TRBJ2-5; 9 bases are shared with TRBD2. V was clipped by 1 base and J by 4 bases; unmatched bases: 10. Germline-derived CDR1 and CDR2 are MGHRA and YSYEKL. CDR3 length: 17 amino acids. CDR3 protein: CASSQGVAGEQRETQYF. For the CDR3, the DNA is TGCGCCAGCAGCCAAGGGGTAGCGGGAGAGCAAAGAGAGACCCAGTACTTC.